This entry features one T cell receptor beta chain sequence. Its specificity is unknown. This record comes from a study of cytomegalovirus exposure and HLA in healthy donors. Study-wide points: The authors later found HLA-associated TCR beta chains more clonally expanded than equally common others. The study recorded 150 to 200 TCR beta chains that were cytomegalovirus-associated. Per published reports, the classifier diagnosed cytomegalovirus status with high specificity and sensitivity.

The CDR3 is 16 residues long. The PCR contained 60 Vbeta and 13 Jbeta primers. Profiled with immunoSEQ multiplex PCR; TCRdb holds only in-frame clones, not every one. Counted here are roughly 280,000 clones, under 80% occurring once; the ten biggest clones make up about 2.1%. Material for sequencing was PBMCs. The chain joins TRBV21-1 to TRBJ1-3; TRBD1 is the table's D call, not checked against the DNA. TRBV21-1 is a pseudogene. The TCR was taken from a female donor in good health and CMV-seronegative. The CDR3 protein is CASSAIQGGPGNTIYF. CDR3 bases: TGTGCCAGCAGCGCAATACAGGGGGGGCCAGGAAACACCATATATTTT.